Listed below are T cell receptor beta chains from one sample, sequenced in a study of cytomegalovirus exposure and HLA in healthy donors. Method: immunoSEQ multiplex PCR; TCRdb's copy keeps in-frame clones and lacks some. The profile shows about 180,000 clones, approximately 78% of them singletons. Sequenced sample: PBMCs. These receptor sequences come from a human donor in good health. Both conserved end residues are part of each CDR3. The order of the fields is CDR3 protein, CDR3 DNA, V gene, J gene, D gene, clone size. D genes are given only for firm matches. The size entry is marked missing in some rows and otherwise reads once, few, many or a size class.

CDR3aa: CASSQEGRGYTDTQYF
CDR3nt: TGCGCCAGCAGCCAAGAGGGCAGGGGCTACACAGATACGCAGTATTTT
v_gene: TRBV4-1
j_gene: TRBJ2-3
d_gene: NA
abundance: few

CDR3aa: CASSFPPGNFYEQYF
CDR3nt: TGTGCCAGCAGTTTTCCGCCGGGAAACTTCTACGAGCAGTACTTC
v_gene: TRBV6-1
j_gene: TRBJ2-7
d_gene: NA
abundance: NA

CDR3aa: CASSADRASSSYEQYF
CDR3nt: TGTGCCAGCAGCGCGGACAGGGCGAGTAGCTCCTACGAGCAGTACTTC
v_gene: TRBV9
j_gene: TRBJ2-7
d_gene: TRBD1
abundance: NA

CDR3aa: CAWTSGGAGEQYF
CDR3nt: TGTGCCTGGACTAGCGGGGGGGCCGGGGAGCAGTACTTC
v_gene: TRBV30
j_gene: TRBJ2-7
d_gene: TRBD2
abundance: few

CDR3aa: CASRGQSNTGELFF
CDR3nt: TGTGCCAGCAGGGGACAGTCAAACACCGGGGAGCTGTTTTTT
v_gene: TRBV28
j_gene: TRBJ2-2
d_gene: TRBD1
abundance: NA

CDR3aa: CASSPSQGLNTEAFF
CDR3nt: TGTGCCAGCAGCCCCAGCCAGGGGTTGAACACTGAAGCTTTCTTT
v_gene: TRBV9
j_gene: TRBJ1-1
d_gene: NA
abundance: NA

CDR3aa: CASSTRQGAPEQYF
CDR3nt: TGTGCCAGCAGCACTAGACAGGGGGCGCCCGAGCAGTACTTC
v_gene: TRBV13
j_gene: TRBJ2-7
d_gene: TRBD1
abundance: many

CDR3aa: CASSIGWGQQGTEAFF
CDR3nt: TGTGCCAGTAGTATAGGGTGGGGACAACAAGGGACTGAAGCTTTCTTT
v_gene: TRBV19
j_gene: TRBJ1-1
d_gene: NA
abundance: NA

CDR3aa: CASSQGSQGPYEQYF
CDR3nt: TGTGCCAGCAGCCAAGGTTCACAGGGACCTTACGAGCAGTACTTC
v_gene: TRBV4-2
j_gene: TRBJ2-7
d_gene: NA
abundance: few

CDR3aa: CASSATGASYEQYF
CDR3nt: TGTGCCAGCAGCGCCACAGGGGCTAGTTACGAGCAGTACTTC
v_gene: TRBV11-2
j_gene: TRBJ2-7
d_gene: TRBD1
abundance: few

CDR3aa: CASSAGGAGYEQYF
CDR3nt: TGTGCCAGTAGTGCTGGGGGAGCGGGCTACGAGCAGTACTTC
v_gene: TRBV19
j_gene: TRBJ2-7
d_gene: NA
abundance: NA

CDR3aa: CASSPTSGGAYEQFF
CDR3nt: TGTGCCAGCAGCCCCACTAGCGGGGGGGCTTATGAGCAGTTCTTC
v_gene: TRBV7-9
j_gene: TRBJ2-1
d_gene: TRBD2
abundance: NA

CDR3aa: CASSRNGQGPGNTIYF
CDR3nt: TGCGCCAGCAGCAGGAACGGACAGGGCCCTGGAAACACCATATATTTT
v_gene: TRBV5-1
j_gene: TRBJ1-3
d_gene: TRBD1
abundance: NA

CDR3aa: CASSSSGSQFF
CDR3nt: TGTGCCAGCAGCTCAAGCGGATCGCAGTTCTTC
v_gene: TRBV7-8
j_gene: TRBJ2-1
d_gene: NA
abundance: few

CDR3aa: CASSLQQGDNSPLHF
CDR3nt: TGCGCCAGCAGCTTGCAACAGGGGGATAATTCACCCCTCCACTTT
v_gene: TRBV5-1
j_gene: TRBJ1-6
d_gene: TRBD1
abundance: NA

CDR3aa: CASSTGTSATDTQYF
CDR3nt: TGTGCCAGCAGTACCGGGACTAGCGCCACAGATACGCAGTATTTT
v_gene: TRBV7-3
j_gene: TRBJ2-3
d_gene: TRBD2
abundance: NA

CDR3aa: CASSPEAGLATQYF
CDR3nt: TGTGCCAGCAGCCCTGAGGCGGGACTAGCGACGCAGTATTTT
v_gene: TRBV11-1
j_gene: TRBJ2-3
d_gene: TRBD2
abundance: NA

CDR3aa: CSARDLGGYTF
CDR3nt: TGCAGTGCTAGAGATTTGGGCGGCTACACCTTC
v_gene: TRBV20-1
j_gene: TRBJ1-2
d_gene: NA
abundance: NA

CDR3aa: CASSLALGVLAGGLEQFF
CDR3nt: TGCGCCAGCAGCTTGGCGCTAGGTGTACTAGCGGGGGGACTTGAGCAGTTCTTC
v_gene: TRBV5-1
j_gene: TRBJ2-1
d_gene: TRBD2
abundance: NA

CDR3aa: CAWSDGGQAQETQYF
CDR3nt: TGTGCCTGGAGTGATGGGGGACAGGCTCAAGAGACCCAGTACTTC
v_gene: TRBV30
j_gene: TRBJ2-5
d_gene: TRBD1
abundance: NA

CDR3aa: CASRGTANNQPQHF
CDR3nt: TGTGCCAGTAGGGGGACAGCCAACAATCAGCCCCAGCATTTT
v_gene: TRBV19
j_gene: TRBJ1-5
d_gene: TRBD1
abundance: once

CDR3aa: CASSRGGNTIYF
CDR3nt: TGCGCCAGCAGCCGAGGGGGAAACACCATATATTTT
v_gene: TRBV4-1
j_gene: TRBJ1-3
d_gene: NA
abundance: NA

CDR3aa: CASSQDKVAGNYEQYF
CDR3nt: TGCGCCAGCAGCCAAGATAAGGTGGCAGGTAACTACGAGCAGTACTTC
v_gene: TRBV4-3
j_gene: TRBJ2-7
d_gene: NA
abundance: NA

CDR3aa: CASSERGSGQPQHF
CDR3nt: TGTGCCAGCAGTGAAAGGGGGTCGGGGCAGCCCCAGCATTTT
v_gene: TRBV6-1
j_gene: TRBJ1-5
d_gene: NA
abundance: NA

CDR3aa: CASSPGTGTEAFF
CDR3nt: TGTGCCAGCAGCCCAGGGACAGGGACTGAAGCTTTCTTT
v_gene: TRBV5-4
j_gene: TRBJ1-1
d_gene: TRBD1
abundance: NA

CDR3aa: CASSESPVVAGANYGYTF
CDR3nt: TGTGCCAGCAGTGAATCCCCAGTGGTGGCCGGAGCTAACTATGGCTACACCTTC
v_gene: TRBV6-1
j_gene: TRBJ1-2
d_gene: NA
abundance: few

CDR3aa: CASSSEGAPYSNQPQHF
CDR3nt: TGTGCCAGCAGCTCGGAGGGGGCCCCTTATAGCAATCAGCCCCAGCATTTT
v_gene: TRBV5-4
j_gene: TRBJ1-5
d_gene: TRBD1
abundance: NA

CDR3aa: CASSKVAGDRDYNSPLHF
CDR3nt: TGTGCCAGCAGCAAAGTCGCAGGGGACAGGGATTATAATTCACCCCTCCACTTT
v_gene: TRBV21-1
j_gene: TRBJ1-6
d_gene: NA
abundance: few

CDR3aa: CASSFLYNEQFF
CDR3nt: TGTGCCAGCAGTTTCCTCTACAATGAGCAGTTCTTC
v_gene: TRBV6-1
j_gene: TRBJ2-1
d_gene: NA
abundance: once

CDR3aa: CASTPRTGSYEQYF
CDR3nt: TGTGCCAGCACCCCCCGGACAGGGTCCTACGAGCAGTACTTC
v_gene: TRBV6-5
j_gene: TRBJ2-7
d_gene: TRBD1
abundance: few

CDR3aa: CASSRSGWTYEQYF
CDR3nt: TGTGCCAGCAGCCGTTCGGGGTGGACCTACGAGCAGTACTTC
v_gene: TRBV5-4
j_gene: TRBJ2-7
d_gene: NA
abundance: NA

CDR3aa: CASSPHGNEQFF
CDR3nt: TGTGCCAGCAGCCCCCACGGCAATGAGCAGTTCTTC
v_gene: TRBV7-3
j_gene: TRBJ2-1
d_gene: NA
abundance: NA

CDR3aa: CASSQERDRGYEQYF
CDR3nt: TGCGCCAGCAGCCAAGAGAGGGACAGGGGCTACGAGCAGTACTTC
v_gene: TRBV4-1
j_gene: TRBJ2-7
d_gene: TRBD1
abundance: NA

CDR3aa: CATSLTTNTEAFF
CDR3nt: TGTGCCACCAGCTTGACAACGAACACTGAAGCTTTCTTT
v_gene: TRBV15
j_gene: TRBJ1-1
d_gene: NA
abundance: NA

CDR3aa: CATNGRGAFF
CDR3nt: TGTGCCACTAATGGACGGGGGGCTTTCTTT
v_gene: TRBV19
j_gene: TRBJ1-1
d_gene: NA
abundance: NA